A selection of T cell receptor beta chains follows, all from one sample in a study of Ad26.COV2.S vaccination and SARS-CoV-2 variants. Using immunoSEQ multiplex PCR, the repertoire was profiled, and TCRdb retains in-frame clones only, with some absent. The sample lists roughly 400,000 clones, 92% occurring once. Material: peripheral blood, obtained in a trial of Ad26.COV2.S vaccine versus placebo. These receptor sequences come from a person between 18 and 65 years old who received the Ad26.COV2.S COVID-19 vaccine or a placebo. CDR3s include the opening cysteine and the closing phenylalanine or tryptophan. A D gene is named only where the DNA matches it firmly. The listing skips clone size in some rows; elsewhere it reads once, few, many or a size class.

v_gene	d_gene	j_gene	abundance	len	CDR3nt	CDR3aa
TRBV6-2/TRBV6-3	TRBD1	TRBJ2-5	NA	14	TGTGCCAGCAGTGAGGACAGGGGGTCTGAGACCCAGTACTTC	CASSEDRGSETQYF
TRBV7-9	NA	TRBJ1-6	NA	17	TGTGCCAGCAGCTTAGCGCTCGGGATGGCCTATAATTCACCCCTCCACTTT	CASSLALGMAYNSPLHF
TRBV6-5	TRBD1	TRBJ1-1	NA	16	TGTGCCAGCAGTTCCCGGACAGGGGGCTTGGACACTGAAGCTTTCTTT	CASSSRTGGLDTEAFF
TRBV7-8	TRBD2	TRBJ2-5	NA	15	TGTGCCAGCAGCGGCACTAGCGGGGGTTCGGAGACCCAGTACTTC	CASSGTSGGSETQYF
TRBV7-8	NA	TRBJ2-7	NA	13	TGTGCCAGCAGCTTTCGTAGAGCCTACGAGCAGTACTTC	CASSFRRAYEQYF
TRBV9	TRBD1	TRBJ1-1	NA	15	TGTGCCAGCAGCGTTTCAGGGGGGATGAACACTGAAGCTTTCTTT	CASSVSGGMNTEAFF
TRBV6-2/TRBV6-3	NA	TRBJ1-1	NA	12	TGTGCCAGCAGTTACTCGCCATTTGAAGCTTTCTTT	CASSYSPFEAFF
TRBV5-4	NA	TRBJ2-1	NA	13	TGTGCCAGCAGCCCGGAGGGCTACAATGAGCAGTTCTTC	CASSPEGYNEQFF
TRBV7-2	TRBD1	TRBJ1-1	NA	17	TGTGCCAGCAGCTTAGTTGGGGGACAGGGAGTGAACACTGAAGCTTTCTTT	CASSLVGGQGVNTEAFF
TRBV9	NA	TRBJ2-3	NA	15	TGTGCCAGCAGCGTAGGGGGAGGAACGACAGATACGCAGTATTTT	CASSVGGGTTDTQYF
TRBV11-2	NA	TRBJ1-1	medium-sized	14	TGTGCCAGCAGCTCCGCAGGTACGGGGACTGAAGCTTTCTTT	CASSSAGTGTEAFF
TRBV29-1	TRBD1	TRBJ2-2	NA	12	TGCAGCATTACAGGGGCCACCGGGGAGCTGTTTTTT	CSITGATGELFF
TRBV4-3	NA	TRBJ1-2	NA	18	TGCGCCAGCAGCCAAGATAGGCTTGGGCCCAGTCAAATCTATGGCTACACCTTC	CASSQDRLGPSQIYGYTF
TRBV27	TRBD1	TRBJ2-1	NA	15	TGTGCCAGCAGTTGGGACAGGGGGTTTTACAATGAGCAGTTCTTC	CASSWDRGFYNEQFF
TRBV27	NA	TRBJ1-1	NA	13	TGTGCCAGCAGTACGACAGCCGACACTGAAGCTTTCTTT	CASSTTADTEAFF
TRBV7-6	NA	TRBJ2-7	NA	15	TGTGCCAGCAGCTTAGAATCAGGGATAGTCTACGAGCAGTACTTC	CASSLESGIVYEQYF
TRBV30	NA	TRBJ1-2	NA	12	TGTGCCTGGAGTACCCAAAACTATGGCTACACCTTC	CAWSTQNYGYTF
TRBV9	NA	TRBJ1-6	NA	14	TGTGCCAGCAGCTCACAGACGGGGAATTCACCCCTCCACTTT	CASSSQTGNSPLHF
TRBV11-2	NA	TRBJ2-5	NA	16	TGTGCCAGCAGCTCGATGGAAGCAGGGTTGCTCGAGACCCAGTACTTC	CASSSMEAGLLETQYF
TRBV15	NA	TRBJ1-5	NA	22	TGTGCCACCAGCAGAGATTATTCCCCGACTGAACCCGGGGTTAATAGCAATCAGCCCCAGCATTTT	CATSRDYSPTEPGVNSNQPQHF
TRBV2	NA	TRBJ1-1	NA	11	TGTGCCAGCGCAGGTCGGACTGAAGCTTTCTTT	CASAGRTEAFF